This TCR beta chain is from a study of early T cells in non-severe SARS-CoV-2 infection. At the level of the study: Whole-blood bulk RNA, unsorted, was sequenced, and chains were unpaired.

This clonotype was seen many times. TCRdb called the 5' RACE reads again in MiXCR, with one record for every CDR3 protein. The table has about 48,000 distinct CDR3 sequences, approximately 7.5% seen once; the top ten hold 5.8%. The CDR3 runs 14 residues. V shed 0 bases and J shed 0 bases, with 8 bases lying between them. Germline V lookup: CDR1 GTSNPN, CDR2 SVGIG (reference sequence). The chain couples TRBV30 to TRBJ1-1, with D uncertain. The specimen sequenced was whole blood. This TCR derives from an adult who was a healthcare worker with PCR-confirmed SARS-CoV-2 infection or an uninfected control (not recorded which). The CDR3 spells CAWSVSRLNTEAFF. DNA of the CDR3: TGTGCCTGGAGTGTAAGCAGGTTGAACACTGAAGCTTTCTTT. Full variable domain (outside the CDR3, taken from reference TRBV30 and TRBJ1-1): SQTIHQWPATLVQPVGSPLSLECTVEGTSNPNLYWYRQAAGRGLQLLFYSVGIGQISSEVPQNLSASRPQDRQFILSSKKLLLSDSGFYLCAWSVSRLNTEAFFGQGTRLTVV.